The TCR beta chain described here comes from a study of shared clonotypes between healthy human individuals. Whole-study findings and limits: Sharing of clonotypes among donors was expected to vary with sequencing depth.

Healthy and HIV-negative, the adult donors had no recent acute infections or vaccinations. This clone was detected only once. Its specificity is unknown. At the deep level, the assay was run. TCRdb's copy holds only in-frame clones and misses some; the assay was immunoSEQ multiplex PCR. The table shows some 580,000 clones, with approximately 97% occurring only once. Trimming removed 3 bases from V and 4 bases from J, with 22 bases in between. This CDR3 is 17 amino acids long. CDR1 and CDR2 (germline): SEHNR, FQNEAQ (reference sequence). Sequenced input: naive CD4+ T cells sorted from blood. Subset indicated: CD45RA+ positively selected. This TCR was recovered from a woman aged 25 to 45 in good health. The chain joins TRBV7-9 to TRBJ2-7; possible D gene TRBD2, 6 bases. The CDR3 reads CASSFAHTAEGSYEQYF. Here the CDR3 DNA reads TGTGCCAGCAGCTTCGCCCACACGGCGGAGGGAAGTTACGAGCAGTACTTC.